These 12 T cell receptor beta chains share one sample of origin, sequenced in a study of shared clonotypes between healthy human individuals. The protocol was immunoSEQ multiplex PCR, while the TCRdb copy is restricted to in-frame clones and leaves out a portion. The table records some 980,000 clones, over 75% of them present only once. The specimen sequenced was memory CD4+ T cells sorted from blood. Subset noted: CD45RA-negative fraction. Source of these receptors: a man aged 18 to 30 in good health.

This clone has a handful of counts. The chain has TRBV9 and TRBJ1-2, with D possibly TRBD1 on 5 matching bases. The CDR3 has 15 residues. V was clipped by 0 bases and J by 6 bases, with 15 bases between them. Per germline, CDR1 SGDLS and CDR2 YYNGEE. CDR3 loop: CASSVAAGYGDGYTF. For the CDR3, the DNA is TGTGCCAGCAGCGTAGCAGCAGGGTATGGGGATGGCTACACCTTC.

The rearrangement joins TRBV18 to TRBJ1-1; 11 bases match TRBD1. Germline-derived CDR1 and CDR2 are KGHSH and LQKENI. Losses at the gene ends were 6 bases for V and 0 bases for J; bases not matched to a gene: 15. The CDR3 spans 19 residues. CDR3 in amino acids: CASSQRRVGTGGLNTEAFF. The CDR3 DNA is TGTGCCAGCTCCCAAAGGAGGGTGGGGACAGGGGGACTGAACACTGAAGCTTTCTTT.

The gene calls are TRBV11-2 and TRBJ2-5, with TRBD2 matching over 13 bases. V dropped 5 bases and J dropped 1; count of bases not matched to a gene: 7. This CDR3 has 17 residues. The germline V gene encodes CDR1 SGHAT and CDR2 FQNNGV. The CDR3 loop is CASSAKTSGRSQETQYF. DNA of the CDR3: TGTGCCAGCAGCGCCAAGACTAGCGGGAGGTCCCAAGAGACCCAGTACTTC.

Worth noting for this clone: This may arise from a read error, as a much more abundant clone is one base away. The chain recombines TRBV19 with TRBJ2-6; no clear D. V dropped 5 bases and J dropped 0 bases, with 2 bases sitting between them. The germline V gene encodes CDR1 LNHDA and CDR2 SQIVND (reference sequence). The CDR3 sequence is 13 residues long. DNA for the CDR3: TGTGCCAGTAGTCCCTCTGGGGCCAACGTCCTGACTTTC. This sequence encodes CASSPSGANVLTF.

V is TRBV4-3 and J is TRBJ1-1, with D hard to call. The CDR3 length is 15 residues. V lost 1 base, J lost 0 bases, and 9 bases lay in between. Germline values: CDR1 LGHNA, CDR2 YSLEER. The CDR3 bases are TGCGCCAGCAGCCAAGCAGACGGTATGAACACTGAAGCTTTCTTT. Protein product: CASSQADGMNTEAFF.

As concerns this clone: Its ends do not fully match the called genes, so a read error is possible. The V gene is TRBV5-1, the J gene TRBJ2-3; TRBD1 agrees at 7 bases. The germline gives CDR1 SGHRS, CDR2 YFSETQ. The CDR3 has 15 residues. CDR3 sequence: CAGSLGQASTDTQYF. Written as DNA, the CDR3 is TGCGCCGGCAGCTTAGGACAGGCCAGCACAGATACGCAGTATTTT.

CDR3: CASSYSRDSNQPQHF. CDR3 coding DNA: TGTGCCAGCAGTTACTCGCGGGACAGCAATCAGCCCCAGCATTTT. The chain couples TRBV6-5 to TRBJ1-5, with D perhaps TRBD1 (5 bases). Trimming shortened V by 0 bases and J by 1 base, and 7 bases separated the two germline ends. CDR1 MNHEY and CDR2 SVGAGI come from the germline V gene. This CDR3 spans 15 amino acids.

This clone was counted a few times. This chain uses TRBV25-1 with TRBJ2-3, with TRBD2 identical over 11 bases. V shed 4 bases, J shed 6 bases, and the junction held 12 bases outside the gene matches. Germline V lookup: CDR1 MGHDK, CDR2 SYGVNS. CDR3 size: 17 residues. The DNA for the CDR3 is TGTGCCAGCAGTGGATCTAGCGGGGGGACCATCAGGGATACGCAGTATTTT. Translation gives CASSGSSGGTIRDTQYF.

The V and J genes are TRBV19 and TRBJ1-2; maybe TRBD1 (5 bases). CDR3 length equals 16 residues. V lost 7 bases to trimming and J lost 8 bases, with 26 bases between them. Germline CDR1 and CDR2: LNHDA and SQIVND (reference sequence). CDR3: CASTTIQGDSFRGYTF. CDR3 coding DNA: TGTGCCAGTACCACGATCCAGGGCGACAGTTTTAGGGGCTACACCTTC.

This clone was counted a few times. The V call is TRBV9, the J call TRBJ2-7; either TRBD1 or TRBD2 may fit D (5 bases each). Trimming left V 4 bases short and J 3 bases short, with 14 bases between. Germline CDR1 and CDR2: SGDLS and YYNGEE. This CDR3 spans 14 amino acids. In nucleotides, the CDR3 is TGTGCCAGCAGCAAAAGCGGACAATTCTACGAGCAGTACTTC. Its translation: CASSKSGQFYEQYF.

The rearrangement uses TRBV6-6 and TRBJ2-7; D gene unclear. In germline, CDR1 is MNHNY, CDR2 SVGAGI (reference sequence). Deletions cut 2 bases from V and 2 bases from J, with 10 bases between. This CDR3 spans 14 amino acids. In DNA form, the CDR3 reads TGTGCCAGCAGTTACATTGGCTTTCCCTACGAGCAGTACTTC. It specifies CASSYIGFPYEQYF.

J is TRBJ1-6 and V is TRBV5-6, with D possibly matching TRBD1 (5 bases). Germline V CDR1 and CDR2: SGHDT, YYEEEE. Trimming shortened V by 0 bases and J by 9 bases, and 13 bases separated the two germline ends. The CDR3 loop spans 15 amino acids. The CDR3 DNA reads TGTGCCAGCAGCTTGGAGACAGCCGGTGGTTCACCCCTCCACTTT. It is translated as CASSLETAGGSPLHF.